This TCR beta chain comes out of a study of cytomegalovirus exposure and HLA in healthy donors. Germline CDR1 reads LNHNV; CDR2 reads YYDKDF (reference sequence). The CDR3 loop spans 14 amino acids. With 8 bases clipped from V and 4 bases from J, the junction kept 8 bases outside the gene matches. 13 Jbeta primers and 60 Vbeta primers were used for the PCR. Measured with immunoSEQ multiplex PCR; TCRdb has only the in-frame clones, and not every one. Of 250,000 to 350,000 clones detected, about nine tenths appear once; the ten largest clones hold 3.5% to 4.5%. Sequenced sample: PBMCs. This sequence joins TRBV15 and TRBJ1-2; 9 nucleotides match TRBD1. The receptor's source is a man in his forties in good health and CMV-seropositive. The CDR3 nucleotides are TGTGCCACCGCGCCGACAGGGGGGAGCTATGGCTACACCTTC. Translation gives CATAPTGGSYGYTF. Full variable domain (remainder filled in from reference TRBV15 and TRBJ1-2): DAMVIQNPRYQVTQFGKPVTLSCSQTLNHNVMYWYQQKSSQAPKLLFHYYDKDFNNEADTPDNFQSRRPNTSFCFLDIRSPGLGDTAMYLCATAPTGGSYGYTFGSGTRLTVV.